This TCR beta chain appears in the sequencing data of a study of human T cells and chemical hapten exposure. Study at large: TCR yields differed between samples (mainly from small differences in pooled library volume).

Germline V gives CDR1 SGHAT, CDR2 FQNNGV. V was cut by 5 bases and J by 3 bases, with 14 bases left in between. This CDR3 region has 14 residues. TCRdb analysed the RACE reads with MiXCR anew, one entry per CDR3 protein. The sample holds about 190,000 distinct CDR3 sequences; 24% are singletons and the top ten take 2% to 2.5%. Time point denoted: patch test 3, about 24 weeks after DPC sensitization. As for treatment: therapeutic diphenylcyclopropenone sensitization with weekly scalp DPC. This clonotype has a count of ten or more. The source material was whole blood, sampled in connection with sensitization to the hapten diphenylcyclopropenone (DPC). This sequence joins TRBV11-2 and TRBJ2-7; TRBD1 or TRBD2 may be the D gene (5 bases each). This TCR derives from a woman between 35 and 50 years old with alopecia areata. Some clones in this sample may be carry-over from other donors' samples. The CDR3 DNA is TGTGCCAGCAGCCCGTGGGACGAGAACTACGAGCAGTACTTC. As protein: CASSPWDENYEQYF.